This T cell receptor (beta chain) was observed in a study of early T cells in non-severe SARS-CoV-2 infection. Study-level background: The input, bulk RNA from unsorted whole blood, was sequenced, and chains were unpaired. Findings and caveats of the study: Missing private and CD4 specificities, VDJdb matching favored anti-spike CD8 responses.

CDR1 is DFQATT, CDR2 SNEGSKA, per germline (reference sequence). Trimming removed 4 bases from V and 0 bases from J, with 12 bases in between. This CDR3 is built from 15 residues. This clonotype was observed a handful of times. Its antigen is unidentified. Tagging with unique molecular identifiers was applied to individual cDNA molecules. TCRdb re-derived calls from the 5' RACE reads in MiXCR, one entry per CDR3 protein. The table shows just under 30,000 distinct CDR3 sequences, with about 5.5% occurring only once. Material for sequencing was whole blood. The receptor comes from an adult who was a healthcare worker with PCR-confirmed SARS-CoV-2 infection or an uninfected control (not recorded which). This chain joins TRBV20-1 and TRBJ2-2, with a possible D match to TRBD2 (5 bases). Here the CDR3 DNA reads TGCAGTGCTACCCCATGGGGAGCGAACACCGGGGAGCTGTTTTTT. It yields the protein CSATPWGANTGELFF.